These 4 T cell receptor beta chains share one sample of origin, sequenced in a study of T-cell reconstitution after alpha-beta-depleted transplantation in children. TCRbeta library construction was performed incorporating unique molecular identifiers. One entry per CDR3 protein results from TCRdb running MiXCR on the PCR reads. The data contain 600,000 to 800,000 distinct CDR3 sequences, less than 15% of them singletons. The sequencing used PBMCs, collected before TCRalphabeta/CD19-depleted stem cell transplant. The receptors derive from a girl aged 2-10 years with congenital amegakaryocytic thrombocytopenia, due to receive a stem cell transplant.

There are many counts of this clonotype. A junction end diverges from the germline sequence, so it may reflect a read error. V is TRBV5-1 and J is TRBJ2-1, with 10 nucleotides matching TRBD1. The CDR3 runs 14 residues. Germline V gene lookup returns CDR1 SGHRS and CDR2 YFSETQ. In DNA, the CDR3 is TGTGCCAGCAGCTTTGACAGGGGGCTCAATGAGCAGTTCTTC. Translation gives CASSFDRGLNEQFF.

This clonotype has ten or more counts. The chain couples TRBV5-1 to TRBJ1-5; D call uncertain. In germline, CDR1 is SGHRS, CDR2 YFSETQ. Trimming left V 3 bases short and J 5 bases short, with 9 bases between. The CDR3 covers 13 residues. This CDR3 reads CASSWGLDQPQHF. The CDR3 DNA is TGCGCCAGCAGCTGGGGTCTGGATCAGCCCCAGCATTTT.

V is TRBV5-1 and J is TRBJ2-2; D unclear. V was shortened by 0 bases and J by 3 bases, with 12 bases between the two germline ends. This CDR3 has 16 amino acids. Germline lookup yields CDR1 SGHRS and CDR2 YFSETQ. The CDR3 DNA follows: TGCGCCAGCAGCTTGGGGGCTAGGAGTGACACCGGGGAGCTGTTTTTT. Protein sequence: CASSLGARSDTGELFF.

This clonotype was counted at least ten times. This chain links TRBV5-1 with TRBJ2-1, with D perhaps TRBD2 (5 bases). This CDR3 is 15 amino acids long. V shed 1 base and J shed 6 bases, with 14 bases lying between them. Germline V lookup: CDR1 SGHRS, CDR2 YFSETQ. CDR3 amino acids: CASSLLRSSTNEQFF. The CDR3 DNA reads TGCGCCAGCAGCTTGCTACGGTCTAGCACCAATGAGCAGTTCTTC.